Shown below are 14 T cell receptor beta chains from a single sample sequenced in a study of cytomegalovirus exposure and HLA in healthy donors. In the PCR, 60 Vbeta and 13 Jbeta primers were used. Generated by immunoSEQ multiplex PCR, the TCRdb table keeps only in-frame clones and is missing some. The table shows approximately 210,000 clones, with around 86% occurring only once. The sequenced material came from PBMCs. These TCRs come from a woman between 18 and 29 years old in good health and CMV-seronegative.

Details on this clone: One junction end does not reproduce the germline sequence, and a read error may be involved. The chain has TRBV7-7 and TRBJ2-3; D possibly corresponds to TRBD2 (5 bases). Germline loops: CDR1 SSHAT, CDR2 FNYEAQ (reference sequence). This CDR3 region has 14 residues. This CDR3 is CASSSGVAADTQYF. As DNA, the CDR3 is TGTGCTAGCAGCTCCGGGGTGGCTGCAGATACGCAGTATTTT.

This CDR3 reads CASSGATFTDTQYF. In DNA form, the CDR3 reads TGCGCCAGCAGTGGGGCGACCTTCACAGATACGCAGTATTTT. The V and J genes are TRBV10-1 and TRBJ2-3; D gene ambiguous. Germline V gives CDR1 WNHNN, CDR2 SYGVQD (reference sequence). The length of the CDR3 is 14 residues. Trimming removed 4 bases from V and 2 bases from J, with 10 bases in between.

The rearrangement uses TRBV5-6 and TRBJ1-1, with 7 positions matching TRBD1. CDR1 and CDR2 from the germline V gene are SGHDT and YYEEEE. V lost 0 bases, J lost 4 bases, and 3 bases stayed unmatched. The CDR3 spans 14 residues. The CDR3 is CASSLDRGGTEAFF. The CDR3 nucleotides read TGTGCCAGCAGCTTGGACAGGGGAGGCACTGAAGCTTTCTTT.

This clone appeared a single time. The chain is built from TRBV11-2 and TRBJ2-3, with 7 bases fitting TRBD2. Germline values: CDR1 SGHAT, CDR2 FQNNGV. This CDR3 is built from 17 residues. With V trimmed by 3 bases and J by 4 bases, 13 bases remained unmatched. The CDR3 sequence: CASSFGISGPGADTQYF. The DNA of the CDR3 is TGTGCCAGCAGCTTCGGAATTAGCGGGCCGGGGGCAGATACGCAGTATTTT.

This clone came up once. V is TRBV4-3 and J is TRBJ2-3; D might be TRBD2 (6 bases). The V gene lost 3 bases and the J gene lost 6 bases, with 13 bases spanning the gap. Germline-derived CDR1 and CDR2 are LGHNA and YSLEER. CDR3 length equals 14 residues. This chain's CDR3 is CASSHDTRGDTQYF. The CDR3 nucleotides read TGCGCCAGCAGCCATGACACCCGGGGGGATACGCAGTATTTT.

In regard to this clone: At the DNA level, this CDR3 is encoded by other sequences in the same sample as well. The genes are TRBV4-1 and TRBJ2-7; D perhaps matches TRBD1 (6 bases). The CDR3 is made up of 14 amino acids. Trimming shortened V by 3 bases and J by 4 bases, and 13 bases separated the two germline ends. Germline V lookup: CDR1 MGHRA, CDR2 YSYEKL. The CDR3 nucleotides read TGCGCCAGCAGCCAGGAACTGGGGGCTTACGAGCAGTACTTC. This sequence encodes CASSQELGAYEQYF.

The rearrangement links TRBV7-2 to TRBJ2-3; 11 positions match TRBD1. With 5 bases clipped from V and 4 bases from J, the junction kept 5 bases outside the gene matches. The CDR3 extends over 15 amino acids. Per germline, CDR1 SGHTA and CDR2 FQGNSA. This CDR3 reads CASSQPGQGADTQYF. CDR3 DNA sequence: TGTGCCAGCAGCCAACCGGGACAGGGGGCAGATACGCAGTATTTT. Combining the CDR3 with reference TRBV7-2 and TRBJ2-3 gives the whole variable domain GAGVSQSPSNKVTEKGKDVELRCDPISGHTALYWYRQSLGQGLEFLIYFQGNSAPDKSGLPSDRFSAERTGGSVSTLTIQRTQQEDSAVYLCASSQPGQGADTQYFGPGTRLTVL.

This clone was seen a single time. The CDR3 region is CASSELWGGAAYEQYF. CDR3 DNA: TGTGCCAGCAGTGAATTATGGGGGGGCGCGGCCTACGAGCAGTACTTC. The chain combines TRBV6-1 with TRBJ2-7, with a weak D call TRBD2 (7 bases). V was cut by 2 bases and J by 2 bases, with 16 bases left in between. This CDR3 is 16 amino acids long. Germline lookup yields CDR1 MNHNS and CDR2 SASEGT.

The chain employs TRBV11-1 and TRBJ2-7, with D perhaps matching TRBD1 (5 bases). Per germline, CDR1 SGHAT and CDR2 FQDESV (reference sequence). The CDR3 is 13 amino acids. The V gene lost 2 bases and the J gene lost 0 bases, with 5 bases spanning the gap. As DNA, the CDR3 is TGTGCCAGCAGCTTACAGGGCTCCTACGAGCAGTACTTC. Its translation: CASSLQGSYEQYF.

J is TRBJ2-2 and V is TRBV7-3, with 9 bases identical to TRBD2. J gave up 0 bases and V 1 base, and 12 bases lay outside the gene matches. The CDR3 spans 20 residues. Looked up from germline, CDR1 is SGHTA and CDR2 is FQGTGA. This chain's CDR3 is CASSLNGLAGFLTNTGELFF. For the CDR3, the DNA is TGTGCCAGCAGCTTAAATGGGCTAGCGGGGTTCCTTACGAACACCGGGGAGCTGTTTTTT.

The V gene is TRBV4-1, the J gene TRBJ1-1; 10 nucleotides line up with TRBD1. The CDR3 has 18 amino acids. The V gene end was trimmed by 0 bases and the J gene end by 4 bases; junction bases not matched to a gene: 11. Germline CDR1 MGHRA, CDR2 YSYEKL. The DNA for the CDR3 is TGCGCCAGCAGCCAAGACCCACGACAGGGGGCGGCGTCCACTGAAGCTTTCTTT. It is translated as CASSQDPRQGAASTEAFF.

CDR3 sequence reads: CASSQVSGQDNQPQHF. The CDR3, as DNA: TGTGCCAGCAGCCAAGTTTCTGGACAGGACAATCAGCCCCAGCATTTT. The V and J genes are TRBV4-2 and TRBJ1-5, with 7 bases identical to TRBD1. With 1 base clipped from V and 3 bases from J, the junction kept 6 bases outside the gene matches. Germline V CDR1 and CDR2: LGHNA, YNFKEQ. The CDR3 is 16 amino acids.

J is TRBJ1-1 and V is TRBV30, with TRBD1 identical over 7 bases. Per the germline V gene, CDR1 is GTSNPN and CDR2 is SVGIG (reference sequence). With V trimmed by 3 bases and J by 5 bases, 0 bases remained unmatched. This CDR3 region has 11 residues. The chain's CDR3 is CAWSRGTEAFF. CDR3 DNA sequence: TGTGCCTGGAGCAGGGGGACTGAAGCTTTCTTT.

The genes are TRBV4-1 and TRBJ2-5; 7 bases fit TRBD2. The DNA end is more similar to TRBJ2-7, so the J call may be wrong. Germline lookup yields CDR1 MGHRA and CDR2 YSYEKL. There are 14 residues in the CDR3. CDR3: CASSRGTNSYEQYF. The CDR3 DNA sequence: TGCGCCAGCAGCCGGGGGACTAACTCCTACGAGCAGTACTTC.